This T cell receptor beta chain was retrieved from a study of T cells in Graves' hyperthyroidism and ophthalmopathy. The study's findings and limits: Most clonotypes expanded in thyroid above 0.001 were likewise present in blood.

Researchers took RNA transcripts and amplified the TCR beta CDR3 regions from them. The HTBI primer set served for first-round RT-PCR of the TCR CDR3. TCRdb re-called the multiplex PCR reads with MiXCR, one entry per CDR3 protein. The sample lists around 250,000 distinct CDR3 sequences, about 15% occurring once. Cells are PBMCs isolated from about 10 ml of fresh blood. Germline V lookup: CDR1 MGHRA, CDR2 YSYEKL. The CDR3 is made up of 14 amino acids. Trimming left V 4 bases short and J 3 bases short, with 13 bases between. In this sample, this clonotype turned up many times. The antigen is unknown. This clonotype was obtained from a woman aged 40 to 49 with Graves' hyperthyroidism that later progressed to Graves' ophthalmopathy. The sample was blood. The chain joins TRBV4-1 to TRBJ2-7, with D hard to call. The CDR3 sequence: CASSPRLWGYEQYF. Here the CDR3 DNA reads TGCGCCAGCAGCCCGAGACTCTGGGGCTACGAGCAGTACTTC.